This note documents a single T cell receptor beta chain sequence. This sample is part of a study of control samples from healthy donors and cancer patients. Here immunoSEQ multiplex PCR was the method, and the copy in TCRdb shows in-frame clones only, minus some. In the table there are roughly 120,000 clones, 85% to 90% of which are singletons. The germline V and J ends were trimmed by 0 bases and 5 bases, with 7 bases remaining between them. Germline V gene sequence: CDR1 MNHNS, CDR2 SASEGT. The CDR3 covers 13 residues. The sample was blood. The chain links TRBV6-1 to TRBJ2-5; D is unresolved. This TCR came from a woman aged 50 to 60 in good health. In DNA, the CDR3 is TGTGCCAGCAGTGAAGCGGGTGCCGAGACCCAGTACTTC. Its protein is CASSEAGAETQYF.